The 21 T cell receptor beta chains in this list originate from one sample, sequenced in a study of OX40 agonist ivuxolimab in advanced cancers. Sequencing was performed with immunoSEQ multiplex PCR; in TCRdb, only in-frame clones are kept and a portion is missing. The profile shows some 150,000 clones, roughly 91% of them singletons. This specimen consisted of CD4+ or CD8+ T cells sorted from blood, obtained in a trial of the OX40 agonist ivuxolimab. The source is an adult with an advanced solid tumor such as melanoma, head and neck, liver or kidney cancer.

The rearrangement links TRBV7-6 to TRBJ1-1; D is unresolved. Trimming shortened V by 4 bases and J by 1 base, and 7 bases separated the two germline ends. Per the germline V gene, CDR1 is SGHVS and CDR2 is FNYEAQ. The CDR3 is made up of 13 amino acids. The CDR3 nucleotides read TGTGCCAGCAGCTATGAACAGAACACTGAAGCTTTCTTT. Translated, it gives CASSYEQNTEAFF.

Here the CDR3 reads CASSILRSGNTIYF. The CDR3 nucleotides are TGTGCCAGTAGTATTCTGCGCTCTGGAAACACCATATATTTT. The genes are TRBV19 and TRBJ1-3; D is unresolved. With 3 bases removed from V and 0 bases from J, the gap between germline ends came to 6 bases. The CDR3 is 14 residues long. Germline V CDR1 and CDR2: LNHDA, SQIVND (reference sequence).

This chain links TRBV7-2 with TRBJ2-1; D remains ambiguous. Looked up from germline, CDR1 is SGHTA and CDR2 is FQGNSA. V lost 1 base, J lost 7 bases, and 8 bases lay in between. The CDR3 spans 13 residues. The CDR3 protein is CASSLVPQNEQFF. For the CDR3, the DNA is TGTGCCAGCAGCTTAGTCCCCCAAAATGAGCAGTTCTTC.

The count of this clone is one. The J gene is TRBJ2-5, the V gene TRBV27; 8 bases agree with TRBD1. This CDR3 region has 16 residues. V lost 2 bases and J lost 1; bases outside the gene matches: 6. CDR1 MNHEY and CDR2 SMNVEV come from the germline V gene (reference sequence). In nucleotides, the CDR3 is TGTGCCAGCAGTTTACGGACAGGGTTAGGCCAAGAGACCCAGTACTTC. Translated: CASSLRTGLGQETQYF.

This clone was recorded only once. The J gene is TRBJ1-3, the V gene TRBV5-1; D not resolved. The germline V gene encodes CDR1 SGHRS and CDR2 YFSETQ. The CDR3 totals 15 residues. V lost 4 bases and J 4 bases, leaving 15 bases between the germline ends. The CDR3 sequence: CASSLDAIPGNTIYF. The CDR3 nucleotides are TGCGCCAGCAGCCTCGACGCCATTCCAGGAAACACCATATATTTT.

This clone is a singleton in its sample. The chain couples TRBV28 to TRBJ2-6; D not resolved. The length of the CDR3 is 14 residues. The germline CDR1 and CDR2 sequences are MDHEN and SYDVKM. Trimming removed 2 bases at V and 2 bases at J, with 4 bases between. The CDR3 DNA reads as TGTGCCAGCAGTTTAGTGGCTGGGGCCAACGTCCTGACTTTC. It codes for CASSLVAGANVLTF.

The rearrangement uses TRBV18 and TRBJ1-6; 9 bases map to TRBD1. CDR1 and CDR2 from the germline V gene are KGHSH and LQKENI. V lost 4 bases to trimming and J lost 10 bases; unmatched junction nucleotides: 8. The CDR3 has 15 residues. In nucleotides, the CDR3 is TGTGCCAGCTCACAAGAACAGGGGGCAGGATCACCCCTCCACTTT. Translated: CASSQEQGAGSPLHF.

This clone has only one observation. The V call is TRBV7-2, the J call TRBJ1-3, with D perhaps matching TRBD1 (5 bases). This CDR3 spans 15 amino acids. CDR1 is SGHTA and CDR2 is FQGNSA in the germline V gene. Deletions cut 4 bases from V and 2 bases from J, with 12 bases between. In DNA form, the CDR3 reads TGTGCCAGCAGCTCTGGGACTTGGGCTGGAAACACCATATATTTT. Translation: CASSSGTWAGNTIYF.

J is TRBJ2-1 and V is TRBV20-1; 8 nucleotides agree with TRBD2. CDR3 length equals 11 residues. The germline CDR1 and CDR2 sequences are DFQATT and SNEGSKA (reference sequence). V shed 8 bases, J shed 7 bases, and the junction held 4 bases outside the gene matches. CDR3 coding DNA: TGCAGTCTCGGGGGGGGGAATGAGCAGTTCTTC. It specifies CSLGGGNEQFF.

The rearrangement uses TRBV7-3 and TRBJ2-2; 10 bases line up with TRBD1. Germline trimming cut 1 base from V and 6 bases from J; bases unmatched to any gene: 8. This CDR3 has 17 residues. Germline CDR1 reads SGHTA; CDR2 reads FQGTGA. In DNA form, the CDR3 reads TGTGCCAGCAGCTTAAGACAGGGGGCTTTTTTGCCCGGGGAGCTGTTTTTT. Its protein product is CASSLRQGAFLPGELFF.

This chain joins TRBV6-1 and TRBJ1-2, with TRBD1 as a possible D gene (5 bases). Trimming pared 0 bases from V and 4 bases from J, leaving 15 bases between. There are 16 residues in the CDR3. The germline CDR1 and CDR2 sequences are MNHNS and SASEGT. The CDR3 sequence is CASSEAGTQSLYGYTF. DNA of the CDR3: TGTGCCAGCAGTGAAGCTGGGACCCAGTCCCTCTATGGCTACACCTTC.

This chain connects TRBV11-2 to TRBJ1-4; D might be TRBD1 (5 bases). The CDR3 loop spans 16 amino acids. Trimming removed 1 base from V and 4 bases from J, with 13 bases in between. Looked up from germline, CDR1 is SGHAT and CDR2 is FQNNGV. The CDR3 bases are TGTGCCAGCAGCTTAGGGTTGGGACCGCATAATGAAAAACTGTTTTTT. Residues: CASSLGLGPHNEKLFF.

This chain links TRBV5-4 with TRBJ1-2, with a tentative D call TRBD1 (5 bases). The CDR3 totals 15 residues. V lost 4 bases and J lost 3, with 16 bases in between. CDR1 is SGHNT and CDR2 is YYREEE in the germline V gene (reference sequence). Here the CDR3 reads CASSHNGGVHYGYTF. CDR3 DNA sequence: TGTGCCAGCAGCCACAACGGAGGGGTTCACTATGGCTACACCTTC.

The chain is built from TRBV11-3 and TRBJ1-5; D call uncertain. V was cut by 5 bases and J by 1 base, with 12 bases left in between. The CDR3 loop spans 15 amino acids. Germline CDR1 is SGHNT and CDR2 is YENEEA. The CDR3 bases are TGTGCCAGCAGCCGAGGGTTTATGAGCAATCAGCCCCAGCATTTT. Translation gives CASSRGFMSNQPQHF.

DNA of the CDR3: TGTGCCAGCAGCACAGGAGGGGGGCAGTACTTC. Translated: CASSTGGGQYF. The chain links TRBV11-2 to TRBJ2-7, with D perhaps TRBD1 or TRBD2 (6 bases each). The CDR3 is 11 amino acids. The germline V gene has CDR1 SGHAT and CDR2 FQNNGV. Deletions cut 5 bases from V and 9 bases from J, with 11 bases between.

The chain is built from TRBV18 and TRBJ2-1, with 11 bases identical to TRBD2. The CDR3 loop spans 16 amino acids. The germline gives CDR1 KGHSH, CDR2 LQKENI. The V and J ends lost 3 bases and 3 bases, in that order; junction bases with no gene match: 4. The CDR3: CASSPRTSGSYNEQFF. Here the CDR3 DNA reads TGTGCCAGCTCACCTAGAACTAGCGGGAGCTACAATGAGCAGTTCTTC.

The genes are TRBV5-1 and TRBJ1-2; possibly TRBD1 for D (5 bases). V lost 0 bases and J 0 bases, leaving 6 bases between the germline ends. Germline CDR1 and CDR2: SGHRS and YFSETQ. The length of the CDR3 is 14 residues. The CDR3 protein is CASSLATANYGYTF. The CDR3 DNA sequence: TGCGCCAGCAGCTTGGCGACAGCTAACTATGGCTACACCTTC.

CDR3 region: CASSYSTQNTGELFF. In DNA form, the CDR3 reads TGTGCCAGCAGTTACTCAACACAGAACACCGGGGAGCTGTTTTTT. The chain uses TRBV6-5 and TRBJ2-2; D ambiguous. This CDR3 comprises 15 residues. V lost 0 bases and J lost 1, with 6 bases in between. Germline CDR1 is MNHEY and CDR2 is SVGAGI.

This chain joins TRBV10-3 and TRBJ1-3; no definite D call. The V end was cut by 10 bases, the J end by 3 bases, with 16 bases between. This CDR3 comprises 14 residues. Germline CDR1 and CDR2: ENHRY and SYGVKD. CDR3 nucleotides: TGTGCCACCCTGCGTCGGGGTTTTGGAAACACCATATATTTT. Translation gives CATLRRGFGNTIYF.

CDR3: CASRPRQGSEQYF. The CDR3 DNA reads TGTGCCAGTAGGCCTCGACAGGGTTCCGAGCAGTACTTC. The chain carries TRBV19 and TRBJ2-5; 7 bases match TRBD1. Near its end, the DNA agrees better with TRBJ2-7, so the J call may be wrong. The CDR3 contains 13 residues. Germline lookup yields CDR1 LNHDA and CDR2 SQIVND (reference sequence).

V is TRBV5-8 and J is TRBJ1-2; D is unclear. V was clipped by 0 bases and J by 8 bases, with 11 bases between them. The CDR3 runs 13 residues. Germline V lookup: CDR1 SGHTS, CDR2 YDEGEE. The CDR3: CASSLGSVDGYTF. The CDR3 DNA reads TGTGCCAGCAGCTTGGGCAGTGTTGACGGCTACACCTTC.